This T cell receptor (beta chain) was identified in a study of cytomegalovirus exposure and HLA in healthy donors. This clone appeared once. CDR3 length: 15 residues. The V end lost 3 bases, the J end lost 1 base, and 11 bases lay between the germline ends. Per germline, CDR1 SGHKS and CDR2 YYEKEE (reference sequence). Clones were sequenced by immunoSEQ multiplex PCR, and TCRdb holds only the in-frame ones, with some missing. Seen here are 100,000 to 150,000 clones, about nine tenths observed once, and the top ten hold 1.5% to 2%. The donors were in the roughly 110-subject validation cohort, distinct from the approximately 610-subject first cohort.

This chain joins TRBV5-5 and TRBJ1-5; D may be TRBD1 (6 bases). This clonotype originated in a young woman in good health and CMV-seronegative. The sample was PBMCs. CDR3 protein: CASSSQGSSNQPQHF. The CDR3 region has the DNA TGTGCCAGCAGCTCACAGGGTTCGAGCAATCAGCCCCAGCATTTT.